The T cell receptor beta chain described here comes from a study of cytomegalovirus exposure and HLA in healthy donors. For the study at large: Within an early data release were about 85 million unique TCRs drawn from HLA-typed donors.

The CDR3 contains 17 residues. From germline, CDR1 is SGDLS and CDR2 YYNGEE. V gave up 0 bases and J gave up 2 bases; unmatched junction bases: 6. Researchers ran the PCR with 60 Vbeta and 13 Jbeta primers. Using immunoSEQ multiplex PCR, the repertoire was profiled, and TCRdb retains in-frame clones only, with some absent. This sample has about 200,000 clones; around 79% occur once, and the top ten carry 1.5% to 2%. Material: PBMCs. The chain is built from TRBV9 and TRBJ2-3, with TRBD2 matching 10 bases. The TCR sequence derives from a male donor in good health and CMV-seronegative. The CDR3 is CASSVGLAGANTDTQYF. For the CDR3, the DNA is TGTGCCAGCAGCGTAGGCCTAGCGGGAGCGAACACAGATACGCAGTATTTT.